This T cell receptor beta chain was profiled in a study of blood T cell repertoires in COVID-19. Cohorts were determined from participant-reported clinical history. Profiling relied on immunoSEQ multiplex PCR, and the TCRdb table lists in-frame clones only, not all of them. The sample gives a few hundred thousand clones, 80% of which show up once; less than 8% is in the top ten. The CDR3 runs to 11 residues. V was clipped by 6 bases and J by 11 bases; unmatched bases: 6. CDR1 and CDR2 from the germline V gene are SEHNR and FQNEAQ (reference sequence). This sequence was found in a woman aged 40 to 49 with acute COVID-19. The chain recombines TRBV7-9 with TRBJ1-1; 7 bases line up with TRBD1. Source material: PBMCs or T cells enriched from blood (not recorded which). CDR3: CASRRQGKAFF. The CDR3 region has the DNA TGTGCCAGCAGAAGACAGGGAAAGGCTTTCTTT.